A selection of T cell receptor beta chains follows, all from one sample in a study of cytomegalovirus exposure and HLA in healthy donors. TCRdb keeps only in-frame clones here, not all; method: immunoSEQ multiplex PCR. Of 110,000 to 150,000 clones listed, roughly 9.8% are singletons. Sequencing was performed on PBMCs. The receptors were gathered from a man aged 45-65 years in good health and CMV-seronegative. Each CDR3 is given with its conserved first and last residue. The order of the fields is clone size, J gene, D gene, V gene, CDR3 DNA, CDR3 protein. A D gene is named only where the DNA matches it firmly. Size tells how often a clone was seen (once, few, many) or the class of an expanded clone, and some rows leave it out.

abundance: NA; j_gene: TRBJ1-1; d_gene: NA; v_gene: TRBV2; CDR3nt: TGTGCCAGCCGGCGGGGAAGCACTGAAGCTTTCTTT; CDR3aa: CASRRGSTEAFF
abundance: NA; j_gene: TRBJ1-4; d_gene: NA; v_gene: TRBV2; CDR3nt: TGTGCCAGCCAAGGACTAACTTCAACTAATGAAAAACTGTTTTTT; CDR3aa: CASQGLTSTNEKLFF
abundance: NA; j_gene: TRBJ1-1; d_gene: TRBD1; v_gene: TRBV9; CDR3nt: TGTGCCAGCAGCGTTCACCCGGACAGGGGAACTGAAGCTTTCTTT; CDR3aa: CASSVHPDRGTEAFF
abundance: few; j_gene: TRBJ2-1; d_gene: NA; v_gene: TRBV7-3; CDR3nt: TGTGCCAGCAGCCTCGGAGGGAGAGGGAATGAGCAGTTCTTC; CDR3aa: CASSLGGRGNEQFF
abundance: few; j_gene: TRBJ1-1; d_gene: NA; v_gene: TRBV19; CDR3nt: TGTGCCACAGGTGTAGGGGACACTGAAGCTTTCTTT; CDR3aa: CATGVGDTEAFF
abundance: few; j_gene: TRBJ2-3; d_gene: TRBD2; v_gene: TRBV7-8; CDR3nt: TGTGCCAGCAGCTCATTAGCGGGAGGACCACCCACAGATACGCAGTATTTT; CDR3aa: CASSSLAGGPPTDTQYF
abundance: few; j_gene: TRBJ2-1; d_gene: NA; v_gene: TRBV5-1; CDR3nt: TGCGCCAGCAGCTTGATGCCAGGGAGGGGGAACGACAATGAGCAGTTCTTC; CDR3aa: CASSLMPGRGNDNEQFF
abundance: NA; j_gene: TRBJ1-2; d_gene: TRBD1; v_gene: TRBV5-4; CDR3nt: TGTGCCAGCAGCTCGTCCACAGGGGGCCTGAGCTATGGCTACACCTTC; CDR3aa: CASSSSTGGLSYGYTF
abundance: NA; j_gene: TRBJ2-3; d_gene: TRBD1; v_gene: TRBV6-1; CDR3nt: TGTGCCAGCAGTGAACGTGTAGGGACAGGGGCGAATACGCAGTATTTT; CDR3aa: CASSERVGTGANTQYF
abundance: NA; j_gene: TRBJ2-7; d_gene: NA; v_gene: TRBV7-9; CDR3nt: TGTGCCAGCAGCTCCTCAGGGTTTCGGGACGAGCAGTACTTC; CDR3aa: CASSSSGFRDEQYF
abundance: few; j_gene: TRBJ2-1; d_gene: NA; v_gene: TRBV27; CDR3nt: TGTGCCAGCAGTTTATCTTTCCCGGGGTACAATGAGCAGTTCTTC; CDR3aa: CASSLSFPGYNEQFF
abundance: few; j_gene: TRBJ2-7; d_gene: TRBD2; v_gene: TRBV5-1; CDR3nt: TGCGCCAGCAGCTTGGGTTCTAGCGGGACCGGCGAGCAGTACTTC; CDR3aa: CASSLGSSGTGEQYF
abundance: NA; j_gene: TRBJ1-1; d_gene: TRBD1; v_gene: TRBV27; CDR3nt: TGTGCCAGCAGCCGATACTATCGACAGGGGCAAAGTACTGAAGCTTTCTTT; CDR3aa: CASSRYYRQGQSTEAFF
abundance: few; j_gene: TRBJ2-7; d_gene: TRBD1; v_gene: TRBV11-2; CDR3nt: TGTGCCAGCAGCTTAACAACCGGGACAGGGGGCTACGAGCAGTACTTC; CDR3aa: CASSLTTGTGGYEQYF
abundance: NA; j_gene: TRBJ1-1; d_gene: NA; v_gene: TRBV7-2; CDR3nt: TGTGCCAGCAGACTTACAGATCTCACTGAAGCTTTCTTT; CDR3aa: CASRLTDLTEAFF
abundance: few; j_gene: TRBJ2-7; d_gene: NA; v_gene: TRBV5-1; CDR3nt: TGCGCCGGCAGCTTGGAGCCTAGCGTCGGCGAGCAGTACTTC; CDR3aa: CAGSLEPSVGEQYF
abundance: few; j_gene: TRBJ2-5; d_gene: TRBD2; v_gene: TRBV27; CDR3nt: TGTGCCAGCACGGCGGCTAGCGGGAGTTGGGAGACCCAGTACTTC; CDR3aa: CASTAASGSWETQYF
abundance: few; j_gene: TRBJ2-5; d_gene: TRBD2; v_gene: TRBV11-2; CDR3nt: TGTGCCAGCAGCCCGGGGAGGGCCCAAGAGACCCAGTACTTC; CDR3aa: CASSPGRAQETQYF
abundance: NA; j_gene: TRBJ1-5; d_gene: NA; v_gene: TRBV11-3; CDR3nt: TGTGCCAGCAGCGACCGGGAAAAAGATCAGCCCCAGCATTTT; CDR3aa: CASSDREKDQPQHF
abundance: NA; j_gene: TRBJ1-1; d_gene: TRBD1; v_gene: TRBV5-1; CDR3nt: TGCGCCAGCAGCTCCTCAGGGGGCCTGAACACTGAAGCTTTCTTT; CDR3aa: CASSSSGGLNTEAFF
abundance: few; j_gene: TRBJ2-7; d_gene: TRBD2; v_gene: TRBV28; CDR3nt: TGTGCCAGCAGTACCCGGACTAGCGAGCAGTACTTC; CDR3aa: CASSTRTSEQYF
abundance: few; j_gene: TRBJ2-2; d_gene: NA; v_gene: TRBV9; CDR3nt: TGTGCCAGCAGCTCTGGGGCAGGGGCGAACACCGGGGAGCTGTTTTTT; CDR3aa: CASSSGAGANTGELFF
abundance: NA; j_gene: TRBJ1-4; d_gene: NA; v_gene: TRBV30; CDR3nt: TGTGCCTGGAGTGCCGGGACAACTAATGAAAAACTGTTTTTT; CDR3aa: CAWSAGTTNEKLFF
abundance: many; j_gene: TRBJ2-1; d_gene: TRBD2; v_gene: TRBV6-5; CDR3nt: TGTGCCAGCAGTCCCCAGACTAGCGGGGGGGAAGTGCAGTTCTTC; CDR3aa: CASSPQTSGGEVQFF
abundance: NA; j_gene: TRBJ2-1; d_gene: NA; v_gene: TRBV4-1; CDR3nt: TGCGCCAGCAGCCAAACGCCAGGGGGGTCCTCCTACAATGAGCAGTTCTTC; CDR3aa: CASSQTPGGSSYNEQFF
abundance: few; j_gene: TRBJ2-5; d_gene: TRBD1; v_gene: TRBV14; CDR3nt: TGTGCCAGCAGCCTCGGACAGGGTGGAATAAAGTACTTC; CDR3aa: CASSLGQGGIKYF
abundance: few; j_gene: TRBJ1-1; d_gene: TRBD1; v_gene: TRBV2; CDR3nt: TGTGCCCTAGGACAGGGAGGACACACTGAAGCTTTCTTT; CDR3aa: CALGQGGHTEAFF
abundance: NA; j_gene: TRBJ2-3; d_gene: TRBD2; v_gene: TRBV7-2; CDR3nt: TGTGCCAGCAGCTTAGTGGGGACTAGACGCACAGATACGCAGTATTTT; CDR3aa: CASSLVGTRRTDTQYF
abundance: few; j_gene: TRBJ2-2; d_gene: TRBD1; v_gene: TRBV6-1; CDR3nt: TGTGCCAGCAGCCGGGACAGGGGGACCGGGGAGCTGTTTTTT; CDR3aa: CASSRDRGTGELFF
abundance: NA; j_gene: TRBJ2-3; d_gene: NA; v_gene: TRBV6-4; CDR3nt: TGTGCCAGCAGTTACCAGGGTGGCGCAGATACGCAGTATTTT; CDR3aa: CASSYQGGADTQYF
abundance: NA; j_gene: TRBJ1-5; d_gene: NA; v_gene: TRBV28; CDR3nt: TGTGCCAGCAGTTACAGGCGTGATCAGCCCCAGCATTTT; CDR3aa: CASSYRRDQPQHF
abundance: few; j_gene: TRBJ2-2; d_gene: TRBD2; v_gene: TRBV4-1; CDR3nt: TGCGCCAGCAGCCAAGAGGGGATTGGACTAGCGACTAGCGGGGAGCTGTTTTTT; CDR3aa: CASSQEGIGLATSGELFF
abundance: few; j_gene: TRBJ2-3; d_gene: NA; v_gene: TRBV11-2; CDR3nt: TGTGCCAGCAGCTTAGATGGGGACTTCGGCACAGATACGCAGTATTTT; CDR3aa: CASSLDGDFGTDTQYF
abundance: NA; j_gene: TRBJ2-3; d_gene: NA; v_gene: TRBV5-1; CDR3nt: TGCGCCAGCAGCTTGGAACTCTCCACAGATACGCAGTATTTT; CDR3aa: CASSLELSTDTQYF
abundance: few; j_gene: TRBJ2-5; d_gene: TRBD2; v_gene: TRBV9; CDR3nt: TGTGCCAGCAGCCTAGGGGCGGGAGTAAGTGAGACCCAGTACTTC; CDR3aa: CASSLGAGVSETQYF
abundance: few; j_gene: TRBJ2-2; d_gene: NA; v_gene: TRBV5-4; CDR3nt: TGTGCCAGCAGCTTGGCGGGGAACACCGGGGAGCTGTTTTTT; CDR3aa: CASSLAGNTGELFF